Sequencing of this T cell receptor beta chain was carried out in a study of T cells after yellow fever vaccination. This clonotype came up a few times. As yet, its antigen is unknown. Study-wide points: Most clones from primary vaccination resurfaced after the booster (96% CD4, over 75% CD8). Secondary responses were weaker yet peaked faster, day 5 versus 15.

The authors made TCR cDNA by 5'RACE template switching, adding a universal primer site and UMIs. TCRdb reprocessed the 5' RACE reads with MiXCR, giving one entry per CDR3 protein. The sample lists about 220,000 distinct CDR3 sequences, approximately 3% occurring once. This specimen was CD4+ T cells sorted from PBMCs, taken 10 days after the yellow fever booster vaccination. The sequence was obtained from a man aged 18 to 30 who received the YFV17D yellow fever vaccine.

The CDR3 loop is CASGLVRGDWGTDTQYF. CDR3 sequence (DNA): TGTGCTAGTGGTTTGGTACGAGGGGATTGGGGCACAGATACGCAGTATTTT. The chain carries TRBV12-5 and TRBJ2-3; D could derive from TRBD1 or TRBD2 (5 bases each). This CDR3 has 17 amino acids. Germline V gene data show CDR1 as LGHNT and CDR2 as FRNRAP. Trimming removed 0 bases at V and 1 base at J, with 14 bases between.